The rows below give T cell receptor beta chains drawn from one sample of a study of chemoradiotherapy in HPV16-positive cancers. The protocol was immunoSEQ multiplex PCR, while the TCRdb copy is restricted to in-frame clones and leaves out a portion. The sample includes roughly 34,000 clones, about 82% seen only once; the top ten take 3% to 4%. Sequenced here: blood, sampled from a patient who underwent chemoradiotherapy. These receptors were taken from a human donor with HPV-associated anogenital cancer. Both conserved end residues are trimmed from each CDR3.

j_call | cdr3_length | v_call | cdr3_aa
TRBJ2-7 | 12 | TRBV7-2 | ASSPTPPFLEQY
TRBJ2-3 | 12 | TRBV5-1 | ASRERLGTDTQY
TRBJ2-1 | 14 | TRBV6-4 | ASSPRLAGRYNEQF
TRBJ2-1 | 12 | TRBV6-1 | ASTAARSYNEQF
TRBJ1-1 | 10 | TRBV29-1 | SVGGLGTEAF
TRBJ1-1 | 12 | TRBV5-1 | ASSLGFGETEAF
TRBJ1-1 | 13 | TRBV7-2 | ASSNRQGALTEAF
TRBJ1-1 | 12 | TRBV18 | ASSPRDRDSEAF
TRBJ2-7 | 14 | TRBV4-1 | ASSQDPARQPYEQY
TRBJ1-5 | 13 | TRBV6-1 | ASSGRGDGNQPQH
TRBJ2-7 | 13 | TRBV9 | ASSAVPGPSYEQY
TRBJ1-3 | 14 | TRBV7-8 | ASSLSGGGEGNTIY
TRBJ2-1 | 11 | TRBV5-6 | ASSLVLADEQF
TRBJ1-5 | 12 | TRBV30 | AWTGTSSNQPQH
TRBJ2-3 | 9 | TRBV30 | AWTSQDTQY
TRBJ2-7 | 13 | TRBV9 | ASSEGTSGVNEQY
TRBJ2-2 | 15 | TRBV9 | ASSTGGPGKFTGELF
TRBJ2-2 | 14 | TRBV5-1 | ASSLQGATSTGELF
TRBJ2-5 | 13 | TRBV30 | AWGDSQGVQETQY
TRBJ2-7 | 12 | TRBV5-1 | ASSLDGGSYEQY
TRBJ1-1 | 13 | TRBV27 | ASSSPATPGTEAF
TRBJ1-1 | 12 | TRBV6-5 | ASSYRGGGTEAF
TRBJ2-7 | 12 | TRBV4-3 | ASSQGTGVDEQY
TRBJ2-7 | 11 | TRBV7-2 | ASSPSRTYEQY
TRBJ1-1 | 11 | TRBV2 | ASTGTEGLEAF
TRBJ2-3 | 11 | TRBV6-4 | ASGKDDTDTQY
TRBJ1-2 | 12 | TRBV27 | ASSLSHRSYGYT
TRBJ1-2 | 11 | TRBV11-1 | ASSFRGRNGYT
TRBJ1-3 | 14 | TRBV7-8 | ASSLSEGYSGNTIY
TRBJ2-2 | 14 | TRBV5-6 | ASSLAPPDYTGELF
TRBJ1-2 | 15 | TRBV6-4 | ASSDSGNRQKVDGYT
TRBJ2-5 | 12 | TRBV5-5 | ASSPGPIQETQY
TRBJ2-3 | 15 | TRBV11-3 | ASSSGLAGAVRDTQY
TRBJ1-2 | 13 | TRBV7-9 | ASSLDSGEIYGYT
TRBJ2-7 | 12 | TRBV5-4 | ASSLQGYLDEQY
TRBJ1-6 | 12 | TRBV2 | AVPTTEDNSPLH
TRBJ1-1 | 11 | TRBV10-2 | ASSEGMNTEAF
TRBJ1-2 | 13 | TRBV15 | ATRSQGAMGYGYT
TRBJ2-1 | 12 | TRBV18 | ASSLAGQDNEQF
TRBJ2-7 | 10 | TRBV6-6 | ASSLQGYEQY
TRBJ1-6 | 13 | TRBV7-9 | ASSSSGTANSPLH
TRBJ2-5 | 12 | TRBV9 | ASSAEPQLAGGH
TRBJ1-2 | 12 | TRBV2 | ASSESGSNYGYT
TRBJ2-1 | 11 | TRBV19 | ASSGGSYNEQF
TRBJ2-7 | 13 | TRBV5-1 | ASSLVSRGAFEQY
TRBJ1-1 | 11 | TRBV18 | ASSEGVNTEAF
TRBJ1-2 | 12 | TRBV5-5 | ASSSPGQGYGYT
TRBJ2-5 | 12 | TRBV27 | ASSSLALGETQY
TRBJ1-5 | 13 | TRBV18 | ASSRYGQGNQPQH